One sample yielded the 17 T cell receptor beta chains listed below, sequenced in a study of CD4+ T cells in melanoma. Sequencing was performed with immunoSEQ multiplex PCR; in TCRdb, only in-frame clones are kept and a portion is missing. Of about 20,000 clones in the sample, around four fifths were seen once. Sample: cells from a culture (not recorded whether cultured in vitro). The receptor set was obtained from a human donor with melanoma.

The CDR3 nucleotides read TGTGCCAGCAGTCGAGCCGGGACTGCCGGTGAGACCCAGTACTTC. Amino acid sequence: CASSRAGTAGETQYF. The chain couples TRBV6-6 to TRBJ2-5, with D perhaps matching TRBD2 (6 bases). The V and J ends lost 5 bases and 5 bases respectively, with 18 bases between them. The CDR3 consists of 15 residues. From germline, CDR1 is MNHNY and CDR2 SVGAGI (reference sequence).

CDR3 DNA sequence: TGTGCCAGCAGTACAGGGGGAGGTCAGCCCCAGCATTTT. This encodes CASSTGGGQPQHF. The rearrangement uses TRBV6-5 and TRBJ1-5, with TRBD1 matching 8 bases. The CDR3 sequence is 13 residues long. Per the germline V gene, CDR1 is MNHEY and CDR2 is SVGAGI. Trimming took 5 bases from V and 6 from J; bases not matched to a gene: 3.

This chain joins TRBV6-4 and TRBJ2-3; no clear D gene. The CDR3 length is 14 residues. V was clipped by 3 bases and J by 0 bases, with 7 bases between them. Germline V gene sequence: CDR1 MRHNA, CDR2 SNTAGT. The DNA of the CDR3 is TGTGCCAGCAGTGAGTGGGCCAGCACAGATACGCAGTATTTT. Translating it yields CASSEWASTDTQYF.

The V and J genes are TRBV12-5 and TRBJ1-2; 9 bases line up with TRBD1. Germline assignment: CDR1 LGHNT and CDR2 FRNRAP. V gave up 9 bases and J gave up 4 bases; unmatched junction bases: 6. The CDR3 is 13 amino acids. The CDR3 reads CASAGTGFYGYTF. The CDR3 DNA follows: TGTGCTAGCGCCGGGACAGGGTTCTATGGCTACACCTTC.

This clone occurred once. The chain employs TRBV9 and TRBJ1-2; 9 bases align to TRBD1. V was pared by 0 bases and J by 1 base, with 7 bases of the junction left unmatched. The CDR3 length is 17 residues. CDR1 is SGDLS, CDR2 YYNGEE, per germline. This CDR3 is CASSVGRTGANNYGYTF. CDR3 coding DNA: TGTGCCAGCAGCGTAGGGAGGACAGGGGCGAATAACTATGGCTACACCTTC.

The V call is TRBV5-5, the J call TRBJ2-5; 9 nucleotides match TRBD2. The CDR3 extends over 16 amino acids. Germline values: CDR1 SGHKS, CDR2 YYEKEE (reference sequence). V shed 0 bases, J shed 3 bases, and the junction held 6 bases outside the gene matches. CDR3 nucleotides: TGTGCCAGCAGCTTGGCACCCCTAGCGGGGAAAGAGACCCAGTACTTC. Translated: CASSLAPLAGKETQYF.

The chain has TRBV27 and TRBJ2-6; D not certain. Trimming took off 4 bases at V and 4 bases at J, with 8 bases between the two ends. CDR1 and CDR2 (germline): MNHEY, SMNVEV (reference sequence). The CDR3 runs 14 residues. CDR3 residues: CASSSRVGANVLTF. For the CDR3, the DNA is TGTGCCAGCAGTTCCCGGGTCGGGGCCAACGTCCTGACTTTC.

The chain recombines TRBV4-1 with TRBJ2-3; 8 nucleotides line up with TRBD1. CDR3 length: 14 amino acids. Germline trimming cut 3 bases from V and 4 bases from J; bases unmatched to any gene: 3. CDR1 and CDR2 (germline): MGHRA, YSYEKL. DNA for the CDR3: TGCGCCAGCAGCCAGGACAGGGTGGCAGATACGCAGTATTTT. Amino acid sequence: CASSQDRVADTQYF.

V and J are TRBV29-1 and TRBJ2-1; no firm D call. Trimming removed 7 bases at V and 9 bases at J, with 19 bases between. The CDR3 extends over 13 amino acids. Germline-derived CDR1 and CDR2 are SQVTM and ANQGSEA. CDR3 bases: TGCAGCGCTATTGAATCGCTACGGACTGAGCAGTTCTTC. Amino acids: CSAIESLRTEQFF.

The J gene is TRBJ1-3, the V gene TRBV6-5; 7 bases agree with TRBD1. CDR3 size: 15 residues. V gave up 6 bases and J gave up 0 bases; unmatched junction bases: 5. Germline CDR1 MNHEY, CDR2 SVGAGI. In DNA, the CDR3 is TGTGCCAGCAGCAGACAGGGCCGCTCTGGAAACACCATATATTTT. It specifies CASSRQGRSGNTIYF.

This chain uses TRBV5-4 with TRBJ2-3; D remains unclear. Trimming pared 0 bases from V and 7 bases from J, leaving 9 bases between. This CDR3 region has 13 residues. Germline CDR1 is SGHNT and CDR2 is YYREEE (reference sequence). CDR3 region: CASSLAPSNTQYF. The CDR3 bases are TGTGCCAGCAGCTTGGCCCCAAGTAATACGCAGTATTTT.

The genes are TRBV10-2 and TRBJ1-5; D unresolved. The CDR3 runs to 15 residues. V dropped 3 bases and J dropped 1 base, with 10 bases sitting between them. The germline gives CDR1 WSHSY, CDR2 SAAADI. This chain's CDR3 is CASSDRFLSNQPQHF. The CDR3, as DNA: TGCGCCAGCAGTGACCGGTTTTTGAGCAATCAGCCCCAGCATTTT.

V is TRBV5-1 and J is TRBJ2-2; a weak D match, TRBD2 (5 bases). The CDR3 is 16 amino acids. In germline, CDR1 is SGHRS, CDR2 YFSETQ. The V and J ends lost 1 base and 0 bases respectively, with 10 bases between them. Here the CDR3 reads CASSLKRLPNTGELFF. The CDR3 DNA is TGCGCCAGCAGCTTGAAGAGACTACCGAACACCGGGGAGCTGTTTTTT.

J is TRBJ1-1 and V is TRBV14; D gene unclear. Germline V CDR1 and CDR2: SGHDN, FVKESK. Trimming took 4 bases from V and 0 from J, leaving 6 bases between them. CDR3 length: 13 amino acids. CDR3 protein: CASSRTMNTEAFF. The CDR3 DNA follows: TGTGCCAGCAGCCGCACAATGAACACTGAAGCTTTCTTT.

The V call is TRBV19, the J call TRBJ1-1; TRBD1 might be the D (5 bases). This CDR3 comprises 13 residues. V was trimmed by 10 bases and J by 0 bases, leaving 12 bases between them. Germline V gene sequence: CDR1 LNHDA, CDR2 SQIVND (reference sequence). The CDR3 DNA reads TGTGCCACCCGTTCGGGGCTGAACACTGAAGCTTTCTTT. Its protein is CATRSGLNTEAFF.

This chain joins TRBV5-1 and TRBJ2-5; TRBD1 aligns across 7 bases. V lost 0 bases to trimming and J lost 5 bases; unmatched junction nucleotides: 7. This CDR3 comprises 15 residues. The germline CDR1 and CDR2 sequences are SGHRS and YFSETQ. CDR3 DNA: TGCGCCAGCAGCTTGGCACCAGACAGGGATGAGACCCAGTACTTC. Amino acid sequence: CASSLAPDRDETQYF.

This rearrangement joins TRBV4-1 to TRBJ2-1; possibly TRBD1 or TRBD2 for D (6 bases each). Between the trimmed V and J ends, which lost 4 bases and 12 bases, there was a span of 16 bases. Germline CDR1 reads MGHRA; CDR2 reads YSYEKL. The CDR3 has 13 amino acids. CDR3 protein: CASSRLPGAWQFF. CDR3 nucleotide sequence: TGCGCCAGCAGCCGTCTGCCGGGGGCATGGCAGTTCTTC.